This T cell receptor (beta chain) was identified in a study of beta chain features in type 1 diabetes. Study information: Healthy donors and patients had similar age, gender and cell yields.

This clone was seen only a few times. Its specificity is unknown. Likely a read error: the CDR3 ends without its conserved phenylalanine or tryptophan. It is unclear where the CDR3 begins or ends on the DNA, so no DNA is shown, and the CDR3 is as TCRdb lists it. Expressed TCRB transcripts were sequenced, since all the RNA that had been isolated was reverse transcribed. Sequenced by immunoSEQ multiplex PCR; TCRdb stores in-frame clones only, minus some. The profile shows approximately 160,000 clones, approximately 8.4% of them singletons. Study outcomes and limitations: Unsettled here was the matter of whether HLA type influences TCRB rearrangement. For type 1 diabetes patients, VDJ junctions showed fewer insertions and more deletions. Within each of all four CD4+ subsets, Type 1 diabetes patients had TCRB CDR3s that were moderately but significantly shorter.

Germline V CDR1 and CDR2: SNHLY, FYNNEI. The CDR3 numbers 12 amino acids, ends counted. The sequencing sample was made of central memory CD4+ T cells from blood. This TCR came from a woman younger than 35 in good health. The V call is TRBV2, the J call TRBJ1-2; the D call in the table, TRBD1, was not verified against the DNA. CDR3 residues: CASSEERSGQNL.